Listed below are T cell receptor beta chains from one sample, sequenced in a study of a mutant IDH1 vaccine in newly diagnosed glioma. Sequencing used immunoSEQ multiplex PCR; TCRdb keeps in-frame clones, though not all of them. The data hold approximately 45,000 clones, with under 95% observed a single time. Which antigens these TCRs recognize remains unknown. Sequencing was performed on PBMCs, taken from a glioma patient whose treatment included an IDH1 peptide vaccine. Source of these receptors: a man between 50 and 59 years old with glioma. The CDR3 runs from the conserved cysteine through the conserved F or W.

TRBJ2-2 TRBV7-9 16 CASSARQGQNTGELFF
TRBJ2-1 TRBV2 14 CASRKVGEQNEQFF
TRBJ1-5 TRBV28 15 CASSPRRRSNQPQHF
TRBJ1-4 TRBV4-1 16 CASSLSPQGRGEKLFF
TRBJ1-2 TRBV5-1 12 CASSRDETDYTF
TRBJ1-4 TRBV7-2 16 CASSPRPGQGGEKLFF
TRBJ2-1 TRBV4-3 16 CASSLTAVGAYNEQFF
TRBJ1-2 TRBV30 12 CAWSEDGYGYTF
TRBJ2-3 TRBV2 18 CASCMQRVSGDTPDTQYF
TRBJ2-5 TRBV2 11 CASGSLETQYF
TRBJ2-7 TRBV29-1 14 CSVGSHTTSYEQYF
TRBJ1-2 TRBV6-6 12 CASSPPESFYTF
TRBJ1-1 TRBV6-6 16 CASSYLLTGENTEAFF
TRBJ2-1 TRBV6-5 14 CASREPRGRNEQFF
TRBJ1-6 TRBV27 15 CASSFKDRFNSPLHF
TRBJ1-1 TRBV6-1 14 CASSVTGENTEAFF
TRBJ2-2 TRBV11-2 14 CASSLSLATGELFF
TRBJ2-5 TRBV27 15 CASSLSGGPWETQYF
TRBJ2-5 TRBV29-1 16 CSGGTGLTSGGETQYF
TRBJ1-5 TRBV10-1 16 CASGDAGQGADQPQHF
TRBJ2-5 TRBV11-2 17 CASSPISWTGAGETQYF
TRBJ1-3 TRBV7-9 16 CASSSTQGLTGNTIYF
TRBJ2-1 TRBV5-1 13 CASSNLYRDEQFF
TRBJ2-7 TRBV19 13 CASSAFTGGEQYF
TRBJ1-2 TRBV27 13 CASSFGSHYGYTF
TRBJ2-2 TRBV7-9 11 CASSPRGELFF
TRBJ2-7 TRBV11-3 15 CASSVNSGALDEQYF
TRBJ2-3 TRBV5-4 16 CASSLRDSPPRDTQYF
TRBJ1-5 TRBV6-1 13 CATGDRSNQPQHF
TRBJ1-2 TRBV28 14 CASSGRADRYGYTF
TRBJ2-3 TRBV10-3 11 CAISGVDTQYF
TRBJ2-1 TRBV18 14 CASSPPPGRVEQFF
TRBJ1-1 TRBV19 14 CASSVGQGNTEAFF
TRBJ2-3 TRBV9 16 CASSVVGAGGLGTQYF
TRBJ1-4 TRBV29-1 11 CSVRLNEKLFF
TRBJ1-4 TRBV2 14 CASTREGLGEKLFF
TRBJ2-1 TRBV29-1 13 CSVEATRFNEQFF
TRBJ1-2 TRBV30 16 CAWSAFAPQGSYGYTF
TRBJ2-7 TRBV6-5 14 CASAGTSGGDEQYF
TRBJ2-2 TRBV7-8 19 CASSLVRPADRGRGGELFF
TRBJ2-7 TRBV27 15 CASSPSAKILGEQYF
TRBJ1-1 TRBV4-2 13 CASSQEGARLAFF
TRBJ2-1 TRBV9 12 CASSAPTQEQFF
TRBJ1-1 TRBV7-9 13 CASSEGTGEEAFF
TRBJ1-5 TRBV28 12 CASRASDQPQHF
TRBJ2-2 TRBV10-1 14 CASSDPGNTGELFF